Listed below are T cell receptor beta chains from one sample, sequenced in a study of blood T cell repertoires in COVID-19. Libraries were prepared by immunoSEQ multiplex PCR; TCRdb keeps only in-frame clonotypes and omits some of them. The repertoire has around 97,000 clones, nearly 90% of them found once; the top ten carry 2.5% to 3.5%. The sequenced sample was peripheral blood. The receptors come from a man in his forties or fifties in a cohort sampled during active COVID-19. Both conserved end residues are part of each CDR3. D genes are given only for firm matches. For some rows the clone size is stated as once, few or many, or as a class when expanded; others skip it.

TRBV11-2,NA,NA,TRBJ1-3,CASSFINTIYF,TGTGCCAGCAGCTTTATAAACACCATATATTTT
TRBV19,NA,NA,TRBJ1-2,CASSIDRGGFYGYTF,TGTGCCAGTAGTATAGATCGAGGTGGCTTCTATGGCTACACCTTC
TRBV19,NA,NA,TRBJ1-6,CASSTLGEYSPLHF,TGTGCCAGTAGTACTTTAGGGGAATATTCACCCCTCCACTTT
TRBV5-4,NA,TRBD2,TRBJ2-5,CASSLWRAGDKETQYF,TGTGCCAGCAGTTTGTGGCGAGCGGGGGACAAAGAGACCCAGTACTTC
TRBV6-2/TRBV6-3,NA,TRBD2,TRBJ2-1,CASSLRTSGEGDNEQFF,TGTGCCAGCAGCCTCAGGACTAGCGGGGAGGGTGACAATGAGCAGTTCTTC
TRBV6-5,NA,TRBD1,TRBJ2-1,CASSSGGQGDQQFF,TGTGCCAGCAGTTCGGGCGGACAGGGGGACCAGCAGTTCTTC
TRBV11-2,NA,TRBD2,TRBJ2-7,CASSLEPSGGVEQYF,TGTGCCAGCAGCTTAGAGCCGAGTGGGGGGGTCGAGCAGTACTTC
TRBV12-3/TRBV12-4,NA,NA,TRBJ1-2,CASRGEAPLGYTF,TGTGCCAGCAGGGGGGAGGCTCCATTAGGCTACACCTTC
TRBV5-6,NA,NA,TRBJ2-3,CASSLGGPVSTDTQYF,TGTGCCAGCAGCCTCGGGGGGCCGGTAAGCACAGATACGCAGTATTTT
TRBV18,NA,NA,TRBJ1-4,CASSLAEAANEKLFF,TGTGCCAGCTCCCTGGCAGAAGCGGCTAATGAAAAACTGTTTTTT
TRBV18,NA,TRBD2,TRBJ2-5,CASSPQRGPTQETQYF,TGTGCCAGCTCACCACAGCGGGGGCCAACTCAAGAGACCCAGTACTTC
TRBV6-2/TRBV6-3,NA,NA,TRBJ2-2,CASSYSSPGELFF,TGTGCCAGCAGTTACTCGAGCCCCGGGGAGCTGTTTTTT
TRBV5-6,NA,TRBD1,TRBJ2-4,CASSPRGQDIQYF,TGTGCCAGCAGCCCCCGTGGACAGGACATTCAGTACTTC
TRBV6-5,NA,NA,TRBJ1-3,CASSRYGGNTIYF,TGTGCCAGCAGCCGCTACGGTGGAAACACCATATATTTT
TRBV19,NA,NA,TRBJ2-3,CATGVVAKSTDTQYF,TGTGCCACCGGGGTGGTAGCGAAGAGCACAGATACGCAGTATTTT
TRBV3-1/TRBV3-2,NA,NA,TRBJ1-2,CASSPHRTGGNYGYTF,TGTGCCAGCAGCCCCCACCGAACGGGGGGGAACTATGGCTACACCTTC
TRBV19,few,TRBD2,TRBJ2-3,CASSIPSGGITDTQYF,TGTGCCAGTAGTATCCCTAGCGGGGGGATCACAGATACGCAGTATTTT
TRBV18,NA,NA,TRBJ2-3,CASSPPPGPDTQYF,TGTGCCAGCTCACCACCCCCAGGCCCAGATACGCAGTATTTT
TRBV6-5,NA,NA,TRBJ1-2,CASRTRGYYGYTF,TGTGCCAGTAGAACGCGGGGGTACTATGGCTACACCTTC
TRBV7-8,NA,NA,TRBJ2-5,CASSSGGTVRETQYF,TGTGCCAGCAGCTCGGGGGGGACAGTTCGGGAGACCCAGTACTTC
TRBV7-2,NA,NA,TRBJ1-1,CASSLRSVNTEAFF,TGTGCCAGCAGCTTACGAAGCGTGAACACTGAAGCTTTCTTT
TRBV7-9,NA,TRBD1,TRBJ1-3,CASSEDRASGNTIYF,TGTGCCAGCAGCGAGGACAGGGCGTCGGGAAACACCATATATTTT
TRBV5-4,NA,TRBD2,TRBJ2-5,CASSSPGRGGEETQYF,TGTGCCAGCAGCTCCCCAGGGCGCGGGGGGGAAGAGACCCAGTACTTC
TRBV7-2,NA,TRBD1,TRBJ2-2,CASSLLAQGAGGELFF,TGTGCCAGCAGCTTATTGGCTCAGGGGGCCGGCGGGGAGCTGTTTTTT
TRBV2,NA,TRBD1,TRBJ2-5,CASSEGTAIETQYF,TGTGCCAGCAGTGAGGGGACAGCGATAGAGACCCAGTACTTC
TRBV7-9,NA,TRBD2,TRBJ2-1,CASSLSTSGSYNEQFF,TGTGCCAGCAGCTTATCTACTAGCGGCTCATACAATGAGCAGTTCTTC
TRBV7-3,NA,NA,TRBJ2-1,CASSLTSYNEQFF,TGTGCCAGCAGCTTGACTAGTTACAATGAGCAGTTCTTC
TRBV28,NA,NA,TRBJ1-2,CASSLQGYGYTF,TGTGCCAGCAGTTTACAGGGGTATGGCTACACCTTC
TRBV6-5,NA,NA,TRBJ1-3,CASSYSDRASGNTIYF,TGTGCCAGCAGTTACTCAGACAGAGCGAGTGGAAACACCATATATTTT
TRBV14,NA,NA,TRBJ1-3,CASSQDRAGTNSGNTIYF,TGTGCCAGCAGCCAAGATCGGGCGGGAACTAACTCTGGAAACACCATATATTTT
TRBV5-4,NA,TRBD1,TRBJ2-2,CASSRGQGAGELFF,TGTGCCAGCAGCAGGGGACAGGGGGCCGGGGAGCTGTTTTTT
TRBV5-6,once,TRBD2,TRBJ2-2,CASSSGTSGGPGELFF,TGTGCCAGCAGCTCCGGGACTAGCGGGGGTCCCGGGGAGCTGTTTTTT
TRBV2,NA,TRBD2,TRBJ2-1,CASSRLAGIVYNEQFF,TGTGCCAGCTCCCGACTAGCCGGGATCGTTTACAATGAGCAGTTCTTC
TRBV11-3,NA,NA,TRBJ1-4,CASSSRDTNEKLFF,TGTGCCAGCAGTTCCAGGGATACTAATGAAAAACTGTTTTTT
TRBV10-1,NA,NA,TRBJ1-4,CASSGGTDEKLFF,TGCGCCAGCAGTGGGGGCACCGATGAAAAACTGTTTTTT
TRBV5-1,NA,TRBD1,TRBJ2-5,CASSSRETGQQTQYF,TGCGCCAGCAGCTCGAGGGAGACAGGGCAACAGACCCAGTACTTC
TRBV7-2,NA,NA,TRBJ1-4,CASSTRPRATNEKLFF,TGTGCCAGCAGCACACGACCCAGGGCAACTAATGAAAAACTGTTTTTT
TRBV6-6,few,NA,TRBJ1-5,CASSRKGDQPQHF,TGTGCCAGCAGTAGAAAAGGGGATCAGCCCCAGCATTTT
TRBV28,few,NA,TRBJ1-2,CASSSRLSYGYTF,TGTGCCAGCAGTTCCAGACTGTCCTATGGCTACACCTTC
TRBV21-1,NA,NA,TRBJ1-1,CASSKAGAGESTEAFF,TGTGCCAGCAGCAAAGCGGGGGCAGGGGAGAGCACTGAAGCTTTCTTT
TRBV19,NA,NA,TRBJ2-3,CAKRGLGSPQYF,TGTGCCAAAAGGGGATTGGGGTCCCCGCAGTATTTT
TRBV6-5,NA,NA,TRBJ1-4,CATSFGGLREKLFF,TGTGCCACCTCGTTCGGGGGGCTAAGGGAAAAACTGTTTTTT
TRBV6-5,NA,NA,TRBJ1-2,CASSYPWGDGYTF,TGTGCCAGCAGTTACCCCTGGGGAGATGGCTACACCTTC
TRBV25-1,NA,TRBD1,TRBJ2-7,CATLGTGGYEQYF,TGTGCCACCTTAGGGACAGGGGGGTACGAGCAGTACTTC
TRBV7-9,NA,TRBD2,TRBJ2-2,CASRPTSEGGELFF,TGTGCCAGCAGACCGACTAGCGAAGGCGGGGAGCTGTTTTTT
TRBV25-1,NA,NA,TRBJ1-1,CASARLNTEAFF,TGTGCCAGCGCACGGTTGAACACTGAAGCTTTCTTT
TRBV6-5,NA,TRBD1,TRBJ1-5,CASSYRTGRQPQHF,TGTGCCAGCAGTTACCGGACAGGTCGCCAGCCCCAGCATTTT
TRBV5-1,once,TRBD1,TRBJ1-2,CASSMGQGNGYTF,TGCGCCAGCAGCATGGGACAGGGAAATGGCTACACCTTC